This passage covers 9 T cell receptor beta chains from one sample sequenced in a study of T-cell memory formation after mild COVID-19. TCRdb analysed the 5' RACE reads with MiXCR anew, one entry per CDR3 protein. Seen here are about 410,000 distinct CDR3 sequences, 20% to 30% observed once, and the top ten hold about an eighth. The sample consisted of PBMCs or a T cell subset sorted from them (not recorded which). These receptors came from an adult woman who had mild COVID-19 (a few samples of this study predate the infection). Cell type and time point are not known.

The CDR3 spells CASSPNPRTGRGGNTIYF. CDR3 nucleotides: TGCGCCAGCAGCCCCAACCCACGGACGGGCAGGGGCGGAAACACCATATATTTT. The chain is built from TRBV5-1 and TRBJ1-3; D is possibly TRBD1 (6 bases). The CDR3 spans 18 residues. In germline, CDR1 is SGHRS, CDR2 YFSETQ. V was clipped by 4 bases and J by 4 bases, with 24 bases between them.

This clonotype occurred a few times. V and J are TRBV3-1 and TRBJ2-2; 8 nucleotides match TRBD2. Germline-derived CDR1 and CDR2 are LGHDT and YNNKEL (reference sequence). V lost 1 base and J lost 2; bases outside the gene matches: 9. The CDR3 contains 18 residues. CDR3 amino acids: CASSQGRGSGTNTGELFF. The CDR3 DNA reads as TGTGCCAGCAGCCAAGGCAGGGGTAGCGGGACTAACACCGGGGAGCTGTTTTTT.

There are a few counts of this clonotype. The chain recombines TRBV7-9 with TRBJ2-5, with TRBD2 matching 11 bases. Germline loops: CDR1 SEHNR, CDR2 FQNEAQ (reference sequence). The V and J ends lost 1 base and 2 bases, in that order; junction bases with no gene match: 3. The CDR3 covers 16 residues. CDR3 loop: CASSLGGLAEQETQYF. CDR3 DNA sequence: TGTGCCAGCAGCTTAGGGGGACTAGCGGAACAAGAGACCCAGTACTTC.

V usage is TRBV20-1 and J usage is TRBJ2-1; TRBD2 agrees at 12 bases. Germline V gives CDR1 DFQATT, CDR2 SNEGSKA (reference sequence). The CDR3 loop spans 15 amino acids. V dropped 1 base and J dropped 6; count of bases not matched to a gene: 4. For the CDR3, the DNA is TGCAGTGCTAGAGGCCTAGCGGGAGGGGGCAATGAGCAGTTCTTC. This sequence encodes CSARGLAGGGNEQFF.

The chain links TRBV9 to TRBJ2-6; no clear D gene. The V gene's germline CDR1 is SGDLS and CDR2 YYNGEE. The CDR3 length is 15 residues. Trimming removed 0 bases at V and 0 bases at J, with 4 bases between. This CDR3 reads CASSVGNSGANVLTF. The CDR3 DNA follows: TGTGCCAGCAGCGTAGGTAACTCTGGGGCCAACGTCCTGACTTTC.

The rearrangement uses TRBV7-6 and TRBJ2-7; 7 bases are shared with TRBD2. From germline, CDR1 is SGHVS and CDR2 FNYEAQ. After removal of 0 bases from V and 2 bases from J, the junction contained 10 bases not matched to a gene. This CDR3 comprises 17 residues. The DNA for the CDR3 is TGTGCCAGCAGCTTAGCGCAGGTGACTAGCTTTCCCTACGAGCAGTACTTC. Protein product: CASSLAQVTSFPYEQYF.

This clonotype was recorded a few times. The chain employs TRBV6-2 or TRBV6-3 and TRBJ2-1; TRBD2 aligns across 9 bases. CDR1 is MNHEY and CDR2 is SVGEGT in the germline V gene. Trimming cost V 6 bases and J 9 bases; bases outside gene matches: 15. The CDR3 sequence is 16 residues long. The CDR3 region has the DNA TGTGCCAGCAGGGACAAACCGGGACTAGCTGAAAGTGAGCAGTTCTTC. This encodes CASRDKPGLAESEQFF.

This clonotype came up a few times. CDR3 coding DNA: TGCGCCAGCAGCTTAGACAGGGAATCGTCTGAAGCTTTCTTT. Residues: CASSLDRESSEAFF. The chain links TRBV5-1 to TRBJ1-1, with TRBD1 identical over 7 bases. The germline CDR1 and CDR2 sequences are SGHRS and YFSETQ. Losses at the gene ends were 2 bases for V and 6 bases for J; bases not matched to a gene: 7. The length of the CDR3 is 14 residues.

The chain has TRBV5-5 and TRBJ2-5; D gene uncertain. The length of the CDR3 is 15 residues. Trimming removed 1 base at V and 0 bases at J, with 10 bases between. The germline gives CDR1 SGHKS, CDR2 YYEKEE (reference sequence). The CDR3 loop is CASSLSQTYQETQYF. Here the CDR3 DNA reads TGTGCCAGCAGCTTGTCCCAGACATACCAAGAGACCCAGTACTTC.